This T cell receptor beta chain was observed in a study of shared T cell receptors in the human thymus. Here immunoSEQ multiplex PCR was the method, and the copy in TCRdb shows in-frame clones only, minus some. The table has hundreds of thousands of clones, around 87% seen once. The germline V gene has CDR1 SGHVS and CDR2 FNYEAQ. There are 15 residues in the CDR3. These data are also associated with another study on human thymus T cells. That work contributes: Serving as donors were healthy Finnish infants, each of whom was having open corrective surgery for congenital heart defects.

The sample was thymocytes. This sequence joins TRBV7-6 and TRBJ2-5, with a tentative D call TRBD2 (6 bases). The J call could be wrong; TRBJ2-7 is a better fit for the DNA end. The receptor was derived from a boy in the first two years of life with a congenital heart defect. In DNA form, the CDR3 reads TGTGCCAGCAGCCTAGTTCGGGACTGCTTCTACGAGCAGTACTTC. Residues: CASSLVRDCFYEQYF.